These 4 T cell receptor beta chains were sequenced from one sample in a study of T cells in Graves' hyperthyroidism and ophthalmopathy. Amplified TCR beta CDR3 regions derived from RNA transcripts. Carried out on the TCR CDR3, a first-round RT-PCR used the HTBI primer set. TCRdb re-analysed the multiplex PCR reads in MiXCR, keeping a single row per CDR3 protein. Of under 350,000 distinct CDR3 sequences in the sample, approximately 15% were seen once. The sample was blood. All receptors derive from a woman aged 55-70 years with Graves' ophthalmopathy.

This clonotype was seen many times. The chain carries TRBV28 and TRBJ1-5; unclear D gene. The CDR3 is 14 amino acids. V was trimmed by 11 bases and J by 1 base, leaving 15 bases between them. Germline V CDR1 and CDR2: MDHEN, SYDVKM. CDR3 coding DNA: TGTGCCGTCGGGCGGAAGCCGAGCAATCAGCCCCAGCATTTT. It codes for CAVGRKPSNQPQHF. Combining the CDR3 with reference TRBV28 and TRBJ1-5 gives the whole variable domain DVKVTQSSRYLVKRTGEKVFLECVQDMDHENMFWYRQDPGLGLRLIYFSYDVKMKEKGDIPEGYSVSREKKERFSLILESASTNQTSMYLCAVGRKPSNQPQHFGDGTRLSIL.

The chain recombines TRBV19 with TRBJ1-1; unclear D gene. The V and J ends lost 6 bases and 4 bases respectively, with 9 bases between them. There are 12 residues in the CDR3. CDR1 and CDR2 (germline): LNHDA, SQIVND (reference sequence). Here the CDR3 DNA reads TGTGCCAGTAGGTCAAGGACCACTGAAGCTTTCTTT. Amino acid sequence: CASRSRTTEAFF.

The V gene is TRBV29-1, the J gene TRBJ1-2; 7 bases are shared with TRBD1. Trimming removed 6 bases from V and 2 bases from J; junction bases left unmatched: 12. The germline gives CDR1 SQVTM, CDR2 ANQGSEA. The CDR3 is 15 residues long. CDR3 sequence (DNA): TGCAGCGTCCTAACCGGGACAGCATCGAACTATGGCTACACCTTC. It is translated as CSVLTGTASNYGYTF.

This clonotype showed up many times. This chain links TRBV7-2 with TRBJ2-7; D is possibly TRBD2 (6 bases). The germline V and J ends were trimmed by 4 bases and 6 bases, with 10 bases remaining between them. This CDR3 has 12 residues. In germline, CDR1 is SGHTA, CDR2 FQGNSA. Here the CDR3 reads CASSSGGPEQYF. The CDR3, as DNA: TGTGCCAGCAGCTCCGGGGGACCCGAGCAGTACTTC.